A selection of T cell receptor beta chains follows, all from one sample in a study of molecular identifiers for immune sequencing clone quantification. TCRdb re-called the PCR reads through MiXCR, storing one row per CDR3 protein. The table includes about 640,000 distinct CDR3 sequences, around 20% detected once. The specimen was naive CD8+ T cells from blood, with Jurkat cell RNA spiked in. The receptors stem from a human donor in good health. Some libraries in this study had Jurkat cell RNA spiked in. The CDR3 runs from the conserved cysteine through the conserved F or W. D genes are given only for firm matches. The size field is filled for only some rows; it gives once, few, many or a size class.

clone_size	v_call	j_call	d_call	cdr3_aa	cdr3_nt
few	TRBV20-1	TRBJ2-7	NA	CSARPDSGDEQYF	TGCAGTGCTAGACCTGACAGCGGAGACGAGCAGTACTTC
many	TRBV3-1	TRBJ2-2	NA	CASSQHYGPTGELFF	TGTGCCAGCAGCCAACATTATGGTCCGACCGGGGAGCTGTTTTTT
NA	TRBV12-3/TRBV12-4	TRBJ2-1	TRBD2	CASSYGLAGGINNEQFF	TGTGCCAGCAGTTATGGGCTAGCGGGAGGGATTAACAATGAGCAGTTCTTC
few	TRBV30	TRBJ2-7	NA	CAWSGDTQPSYEQYF	TGTGCCTGGAGTGGGGACACACAACCCTCCTACGAGCAGTACTTC
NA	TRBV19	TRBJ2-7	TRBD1	CASSIPGTGNTYEQYF	TGTGCCAGTAGTATCCCCGGGACAGGGAATACCTACGAGCAGTACTTC
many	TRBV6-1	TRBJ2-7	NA	CASRWSGQPYEQYF	TGTGCCAGCAGATGGTCTGGACAGCCCTACGAGCAGTACTTC
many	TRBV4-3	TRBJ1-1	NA	CASSQDRSLYEAFF	TGCGCCAGCAGCCAAGATCGTTCCCTCTATGAAGCTTTCTTT
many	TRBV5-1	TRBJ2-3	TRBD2	CASSSGVLAGGPGDTQYF	TGCGCCAGCAGCTCCGGGGTACTAGCGGGGGGGCCCGGAGATACGCAGTATTTT
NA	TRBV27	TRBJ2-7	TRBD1	CASGDRGLYEQYF	TGTGCCAGCGGTGACAGGGGGCTCTACGAGCAGTACTTC
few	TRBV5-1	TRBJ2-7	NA	CASSSSYPDGLHPYEQYF	TGCGCCAGCAGCTCCTCCTACCCCGACGGATTGCACCCCTACGAGCAGTACTTC
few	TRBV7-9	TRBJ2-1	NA	CASSLEPGLVSVYNEQFF	TGTGCCAGCAGCTTAGAACCGGGGCTCGTATCAGTTTACAATGAGCAGTTCTTC
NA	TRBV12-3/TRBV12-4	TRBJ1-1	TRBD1	CVSSSGQVRTEAFF	TGTGTCAGCAGTTCGGGACAGGTGAGGACTGAAGCTTTCTTT
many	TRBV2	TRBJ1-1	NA	CASNGQENTEAFF	TGTGCCAGCAATGGTCAGGAAAACACTGAAGCTTTCTTT
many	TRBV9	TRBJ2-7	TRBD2	CASSVVSGGPAEQYF	TGTGCCAGCAGCGTAGTGTCGGGAGGGCCCGCCGAGCAGTACTTC
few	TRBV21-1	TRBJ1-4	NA	CASIGFTNEKLFF	TGTGCCAGCATAGGGTTTACTAATGAAAAACTGTTTTTT
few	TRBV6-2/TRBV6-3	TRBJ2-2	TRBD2	CASSPTSEYTGELFF	TGTGCCAGCAGCCCGACTAGCGAGTACACCGGGGAGCTGTTTTTT
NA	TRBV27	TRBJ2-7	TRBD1	CASSLIGTGFYEQYF	TGTGCCAGCAGTTTAATAGGGACAGGGTTCTACGAGCAGTACTTC
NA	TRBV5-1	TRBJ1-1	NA	CASSLGTAGYTEAFF	TGCGCCAGCAGCTTGGGTACGGCGGGGTACACTGAAGCTTTCTTT
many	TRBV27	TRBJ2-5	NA	CASTPGTTLGETQYF	TGTGCCAGCACCCCCGGGACGACCTTAGGAGAGACCCAGTACTTC
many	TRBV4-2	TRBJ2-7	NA	CASSAPPSYEQYF	TGTGCCAGCAGTGCCCCACCCTCCTACGAGCAGTACTTC
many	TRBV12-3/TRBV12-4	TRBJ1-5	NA	CASSRGEHSNQPQHF	TGTGCCAGCAGCCGGGGAGAGCATAGCAATCAGCCCCAGCATTTT
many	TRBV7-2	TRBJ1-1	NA	CASSWGDITEAFF	TGTGCCAGCAGCTGGGGGGATATCACTGAAGCTTTCTTT
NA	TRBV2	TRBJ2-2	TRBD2	CASSVYRTSTGELFF	TGTGCCAGCAGTGTGTATAGGACTAGCACCGGGGAGCTGTTTTTT
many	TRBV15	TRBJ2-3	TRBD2	CATSTGLAGVNPTDTQYF	TGTGCCACCAGTACGGGACTAGCGGGGGTTAACCCCACAGATACGCAGTATTTT
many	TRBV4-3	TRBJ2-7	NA	CASSQDPSGHYEQYF	TGCGCCAGCAGCCAAGATCCCAGCGGCCACTACGAGCAGTACTTC
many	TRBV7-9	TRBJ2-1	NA	CASSPEAGFGYNEQFF	TGTGCCAGCAGCCCCGAGGCAGGTTTCGGCTACAATGAGCAGTTCTTC
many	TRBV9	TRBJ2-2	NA	CASSVVSTGELFF	TGTGCCAGCAGCGTAGTCTCCACCGGGGAGCTGTTTTTT
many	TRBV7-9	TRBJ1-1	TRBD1	CASSLDGTGLAFF	TGTGCCAGCAGCTTAGATGGGACAGGGCTGGCTTTCTTT
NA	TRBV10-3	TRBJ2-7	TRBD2	CAISDSTSGASSYEQYF	TGTGCCATCAGTGACTCCACTAGCGGCGCCAGCTCCTACGAGCAGTACTTC
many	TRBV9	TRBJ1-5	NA	CASSVPRGDSNQPQHF	TGTGCCAGCAGCGTACCCAGGGGCGACAGCAATCAGCCCCAGCATTTT
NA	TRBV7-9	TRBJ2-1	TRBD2	CASSSGLAGLYEQFF	TGTGCCAGCAGCTCGGGACTAGCGGGCCTTTATGAGCAGTTCTTC
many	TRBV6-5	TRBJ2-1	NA	CASSYSWADEQFF	TGTGCCAGCAGTTACTCATGGGCGGATGAGCAGTTCTTC
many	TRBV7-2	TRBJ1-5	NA	CASSPREGSRICNQPQHF	TGTGCCAGCAGCCCCCGCGAGGGGTCCCGCATCTGCAATCAGCCCCAGCATTTT
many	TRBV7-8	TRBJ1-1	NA	CASSKKEINPALKHAEAFF	TGTGCCAGCAGCAAGAAAGAAATCAATCCCGCCTTGAAACACGCTGAAGCTTTCTTT
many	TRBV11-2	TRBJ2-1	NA	CASSLDGTYNEQFF	TGTGCCAGCAGCTTAGATGGGACCTACAATGAGCAGTTCTTC
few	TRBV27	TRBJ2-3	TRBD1	CASSPLQGGTDTQYF	TGTGCCAGCAGTCCACTACAGGGGGGCACAGATACGCAGTATTTT
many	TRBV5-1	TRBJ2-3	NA	CASSLARADTQYF	TGCGCCAGCAGCTTGGCCAGGGCAGATACGCAGTATTTT
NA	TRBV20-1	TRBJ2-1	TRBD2	CSARGTSGGSYNEQFF	TGCAGTGCCCGAGGCACTAGCGGGGGGTCCTACAATGAGCAGTTCTTC
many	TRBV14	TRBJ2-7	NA	CASSRGPGAPYEQYF	TGTGCCAGCAGCCGCGGACCGGGGGCCCCCTACGAGCAGTACTTC
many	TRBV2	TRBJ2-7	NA	CASSPGTLAYEQYF	TGTGCCAGCAGTCCCGGGACTCTCGCCTACGAGCAGTACTTC
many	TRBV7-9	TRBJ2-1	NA	CASSKDPSSYNEQFF	TGTGCCAGCAGCAAGGACCCGAGCTCCTACAATGAGCAGTTCTTC